This T cell receptor (beta chain) was recovered during a study of OX40 agonist ivuxolimab in advanced cancers. Broader study findings: The investigators did not determine what antigen specificity the expanded peripheral T cells had.

Generated by immunoSEQ multiplex PCR, the TCRdb table keeps only in-frame clones and is missing some. The data hold 35,000 to 45,000 clones, with 74% observed a single time. After removal of 5 bases from V and 2 bases from J, the junction contained 2 bases not matched to a gene. The CDR3 loop spans 14 amino acids. CDR1 is MGHRA and CDR2 is YSYEKL in the germline V gene. A note on this clone: Its target is unknown.

Any history of autoimmune disease or systemic immunosuppression disqualified patients. The sequence derives from an adult with an advanced solid tumor such as melanoma, head and neck, liver or kidney cancer. This sequence joins TRBV4-1 and TRBJ1-5; 8 positions match TRBD1. The source material was CD4+ or CD8+ T cells sorted from blood, sampled in a trial of the OX40 agonist ivuxolimab. CDR3 residues: CASSSGQGNQPQHF. The CDR3 coding sequence is TGCGCCAGCAGCTCGGGACAGGGCAATCAGCCCCAGCATTTT.